The 10 T cell receptor beta chains given below trace back to one sample, sequenced in a study of blood T cells in healthy people across ages. Then a second PCR, running roughly 7 to 12 cycles, was carried out with a sample-barcoded 5' primer and a J-beta primer mix. TCRdb reprocessed the 5' RACE reads with MiXCR, giving one entry per CDR3 protein. The table has 700,000 to 950,000 distinct CDR3 sequences, roughly 45% seen once. The sample taken for sequencing was blood. These receptors were taken from a woman aged 55-69 years in good health.

This clonotype came up many times. The chain has TRBV6-5 and TRBJ2-1; D not resolved. Trimming cost V 0 bases and J 2 bases, with 2 bases left between them. From germline, CDR1 is MNHEY and CDR2 SVGAGI. The CDR3 loop spans 13 amino acids. CDR3 DNA: TGTGCCAGCAGTTACTCGACCTACAATGAGCAGTTCTTC. Its translation: CASSYSTYNEQFF.

The chain couples TRBV15 to TRBJ1-1, with 7 bases lining up with TRBD1. The length of the CDR3 is 15 residues. Germline V gives CDR1 LNHNV, CDR2 YYDKDF (reference sequence). V lost 0 bases to trimming and J lost 5 bases; unmatched junction nucleotides: 6. CDR3 residues: CATSRDRGQRTEAFF. The CDR3 DNA sequence: TGTGCCACCAGCAGAGATCGGGGACAGAGAACTGAAGCTTTCTTT. Full variable domain (remainder filled in from reference TRBV15 and TRBJ1-1): DAMVIQNPRYQVTQFGKPVTLSCSQTLNHNVMYWYQQKSSQAPKLLFHYYDKDFNNEADTPDNFQSRRPNTSFCFLDIRSPGLGDTAMYLCATSRDRGQRTEAFFGQGTRLTVV.

This clonotype was recorded a few times. The chain has TRBV5-6 and TRBJ1-1, with D hard to call. The CDR3 consists of 15 residues. Germline assignment: CDR1 SGHDT and CDR2 YYEEEE. V lost 3 bases and J lost 0, with 12 bases in between. The CDR3 DNA follows: TGTGCCAGCAGCTCCACCGGACGTATGAACACTGAAGCTTTCTTT. This sequence encodes CASSSTGRMNTEAFF.

This clonotype was counted a few times. The chain recombines TRBV5-1 with TRBJ2-5, with no clear D. The V gene's germline CDR1 is SGHRS and CDR2 YFSETQ. This CDR3 comprises 13 residues. Trimming pared 5 bases from V and 2 bases from J, leaving 10 bases between. CDR3 residues: CASRPTPQETQYF. CDR3 DNA sequence: TGCGCCAGCAGGCCCACCCCACAAGAGACCCAGTACTTC.

This clonotype was observed many times. The chain has TRBV6-2 or TRBV6-3 and TRBJ2-7, with D unresolved. Germline lookup yields CDR1 MNHEY and CDR2 SVGEGT. The CDR3 loop spans 12 amino acids. With 5 bases removed from V and 0 bases from J, the gap between germline ends came to 5 bases. The CDR3 DNA follows: TGTGCCAGCAGTCCATTCTCCTACGAGCAGTACTTC. Translation: CASSPFSYEQYF.

This chain connects TRBV5-1 to TRBJ2-1, with 12 bases lining up with TRBD1. Trimming cost V 3 bases and J 1 base; bases outside gene matches: 8. The germline V gene encodes CDR1 SGHRS and CDR2 YFSETQ. The CDR3 extends over 18 amino acids. CDR3 DNA: TGCGCCAGCAGCTCAGGGACAGGGGGCGTCGGGTCCTACAATGAGCAGTTCTTC. It codes for CASSSGTGGVGSYNEQFF. Variable domain in full (rest from reference TRBV5-1 and TRBJ2-1): KAGVTQTPRYLIKTRGQQVTLSCSPISGHRSVSWYQQTPGQGLQFLFEYFSETQRNKGNFPGRFSGRQFSNSRSEMNVSTLELGDSALYLCASSSGTGGVGSYNEQFFGPGTRLTVL.

The rearrangement uses TRBV20-1 and TRBJ1-1, with 7 positions matching TRBD1. Germline values: CDR1 DFQATT, CDR2 SNEGSKA (reference sequence). The J segment lost 2 bases and the V segment lost 5 bases, leaving 11 bases of the junction unmatched. This CDR3 comprises 15 residues. The CDR3 loop reads CSARKSNRGNTEAFF. The CDR3 DNA reads TGCAGTGCTCGCAAATCGAACAGGGGAAACACTGAAGCTTTCTTT.

This clonotype was detected a few times. This chain joins TRBV11-3 and TRBJ2-1; 12 bases agree with TRBD2. The CDR3 is 19 amino acids. V lost 1 base, J lost 0 bases, and 7 bases stayed unmatched. CDR1 and CDR2 (germline): SGHNT, YENEEA. CDR3 in DNA: TGTGCCAGCAGCTTAGTCGGGACTAGCGGGCAGAGCTCCTACAATGAGCAGTTCTTC. It translates to CASSLVGTSGQSSYNEQFF.

In this sample, this clonotype turned up many times. This chain links TRBV5-1 with TRBJ1-2; D unresolved. Trimming shortened V by 3 bases and J by 0 bases, and 6 bases separated the two germline ends. This CDR3 has 13 residues. Germline assignment: CDR1 SGHRS and CDR2 YFSETQ. The CDR3 is CASSSQTNYGYTF. DNA of the CDR3: TGCGCCAGCAGCTCGCAGACTAACTATGGCTACACCTTC.

This clonotype was recorded at least ten times. This clone may be a read error of a much larger clone one base away. The rearrangement links TRBV20-1 to TRBJ2-5; TRBD1 agrees at 7 bases. CDR3 length: 12 residues. The ends lost 6 bases at V and 11 bases at J; junction bases unmatched: 12. The germline V gene has CDR1 DFQATT and CDR2 SNEGSKA (reference sequence). The CDR3 protein is CSATTGSNEQYF. CDR3 bases: TGCAGTGCCACGACAGGGAGCAATGAGCAGTACTTC.